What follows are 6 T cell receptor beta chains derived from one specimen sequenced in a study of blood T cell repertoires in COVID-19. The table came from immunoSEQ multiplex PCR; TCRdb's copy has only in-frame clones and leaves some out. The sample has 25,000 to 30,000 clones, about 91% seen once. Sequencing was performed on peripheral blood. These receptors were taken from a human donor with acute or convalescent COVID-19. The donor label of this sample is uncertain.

The CDR3 nucleotides are TGTGCCAGCAGCCCGGGAGGGGGACGAGGTTACCAAGAGACCCAGTACTTC. It specifies CASSPGGGRGYQETQYF. J is TRBJ2-5 and V is TRBV11-3, with TRBD2 matching 8 bases. CDR1 is SGHNT and CDR2 is YENEEA in the germline V gene. This CDR3 comprises 17 residues. With V trimmed by 5 bases and J by 0 bases, 11 bases remained unmatched.

The CDR3 DNA sequence: TGTGCCAGCTCCCCCCCTTCGATGAGGCGTACTGAAGCTTTCTTT. This sequence encodes CASSPPSMRRTEAFF. The J gene is TRBJ1-1, the V gene TRBV18; no reliable D call. There are 15 residues in the CDR3. CDR1 and CDR2 from the germline V gene are KGHSH and LQKENI. V lost 6 bases and J 5 bases, leaving 19 bases between the germline ends.

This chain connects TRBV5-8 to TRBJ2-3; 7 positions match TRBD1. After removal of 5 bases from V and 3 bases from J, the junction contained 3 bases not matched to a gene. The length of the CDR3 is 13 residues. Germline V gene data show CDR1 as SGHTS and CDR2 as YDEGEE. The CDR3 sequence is CASRGTATDTQYF. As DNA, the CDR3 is TGTGCCAGCAGGGGGACAGCTACAGATACGCAGTATTTT. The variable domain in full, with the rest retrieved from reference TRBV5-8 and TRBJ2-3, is EAGVTQSPTHLIKTRGQQATLRCSPISGHTSVYWYQQALGLGLQFLLWYDEGEERNRGNFPPRFSGRQFPNYSSELNVNALELEDSALYLCASRGTATDTQYFGPGTRLTVL.

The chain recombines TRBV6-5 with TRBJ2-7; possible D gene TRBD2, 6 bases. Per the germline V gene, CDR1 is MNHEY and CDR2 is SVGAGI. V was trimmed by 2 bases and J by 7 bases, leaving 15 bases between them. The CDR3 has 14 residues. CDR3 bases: TGTGCCAGCAGTTACGAGGGCGGAGGGAGAGAGCAGTACTTC. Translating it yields CASSYEGGGREQYF.

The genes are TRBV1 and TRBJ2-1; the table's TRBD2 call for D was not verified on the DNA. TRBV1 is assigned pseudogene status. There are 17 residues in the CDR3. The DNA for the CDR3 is TGCACCAGCAGCCGGGCGGGTGCGGGTTTATCCTACAATGAGCAGTTCTTC. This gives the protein CTSSRAGAGLSYNEQFF.

CDR3 sequence: CASNTRGQNEAFF. Here the CDR3 DNA reads TGTGCCAGCAACACCCGGGGTCAGAATGAAGCTTTCTTT. The chain uses TRBV12-3 or TRBV12-4 and TRBJ1-1; unclear D gene. The CDR3 has 13 residues. The ends were cut back, 7 bases at V and 7 bases at J, with 16 bases in the middle.